This T cell receptor beta chain was captured by sequencing in a study of T-cell memory formation after mild COVID-19. This clonotype was observed many times. CDR1 is SEHNR and CDR2 is FQNEAQ in the germline V gene (reference sequence). V shed 5 bases and J shed 8 bases, with 12 bases lying between them. This CDR3 is built from 13 residues. MiXCR, applied by TCRdb to the 5' RACE reads, yields one record per CDR3 protein. The sample includes approximately 30,000 distinct CDR3 sequences, approximately 7.7% of them seen just once. The source material was PBMCs or a T cell subset sorted from them (not recorded which). The chain carries TRBV7-9 and TRBJ2-2, with D tentatively TRBD1 (6 bases). The receptor's source is a man younger than 35 who had mild COVID-19 (a few samples of this study predate the infection). Cell type and time point are not known. The CDR3 coding sequence is TGTGCCAGCAGCGCACAGGGTTTTGGGGAGCTGTTTTTT. Translating gives CASSAQGFGELFF.